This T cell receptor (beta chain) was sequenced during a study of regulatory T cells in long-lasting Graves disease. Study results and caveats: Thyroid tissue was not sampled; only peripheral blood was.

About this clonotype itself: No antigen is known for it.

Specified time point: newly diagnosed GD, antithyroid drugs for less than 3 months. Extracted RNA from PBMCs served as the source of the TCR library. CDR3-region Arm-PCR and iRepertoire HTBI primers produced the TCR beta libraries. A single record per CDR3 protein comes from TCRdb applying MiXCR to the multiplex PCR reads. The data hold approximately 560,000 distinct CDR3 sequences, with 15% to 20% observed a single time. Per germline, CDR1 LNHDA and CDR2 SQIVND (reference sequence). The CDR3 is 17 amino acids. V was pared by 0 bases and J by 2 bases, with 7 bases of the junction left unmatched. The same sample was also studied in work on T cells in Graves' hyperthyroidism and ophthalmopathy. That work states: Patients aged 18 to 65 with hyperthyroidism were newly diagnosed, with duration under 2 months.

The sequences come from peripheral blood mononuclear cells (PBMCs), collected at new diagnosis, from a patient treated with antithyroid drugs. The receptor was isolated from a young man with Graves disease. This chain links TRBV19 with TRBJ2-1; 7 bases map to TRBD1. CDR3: CASSIDPTGLAYNEQFF. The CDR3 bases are TGTGCCAGTAGTATAGACCCGACAGGGTTAGCCTACAATGAGCAGTTCTTC.